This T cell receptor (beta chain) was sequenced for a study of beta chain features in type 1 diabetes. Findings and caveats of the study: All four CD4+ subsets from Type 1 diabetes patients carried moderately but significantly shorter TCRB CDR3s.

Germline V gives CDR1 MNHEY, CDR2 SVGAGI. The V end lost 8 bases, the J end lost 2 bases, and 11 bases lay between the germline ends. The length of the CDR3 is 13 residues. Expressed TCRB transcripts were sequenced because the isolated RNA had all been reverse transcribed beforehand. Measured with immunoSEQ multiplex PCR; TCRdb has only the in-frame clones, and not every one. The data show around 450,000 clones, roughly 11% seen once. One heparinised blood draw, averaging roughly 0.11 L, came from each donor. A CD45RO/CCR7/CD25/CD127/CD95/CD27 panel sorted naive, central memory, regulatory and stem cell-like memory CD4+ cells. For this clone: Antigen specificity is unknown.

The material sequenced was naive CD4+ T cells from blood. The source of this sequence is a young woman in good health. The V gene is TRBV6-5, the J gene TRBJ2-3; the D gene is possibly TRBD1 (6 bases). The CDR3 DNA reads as TGTGCCAGCCAACAGGGTAACACAGATACGCAGTATTTT. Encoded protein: CASQQGNTDTQYF.